This is a list of T cell receptor beta chains from one sample in a study of Tregs in tolerant kidney transplant recipients. Generated by immunoSEQ multiplex PCR, the TCRdb table keeps only in-frame clones and is missing some. The data contain tens of thousands of clones, 85% to 90% of them singletons. The starting material was CD4+ T cells from blood, obtained before the transplant. All receptors derive from a human donor who received a combined kidney and bone marrow transplant. Both conserved end residues are part of each CDR3. The order of the fields is J gene, V gene, CDR3 protein.

j_gene: TRBJ1-4
v_gene: TRBV2
CDR3aa: CASSEALSQFEKLFF

j_gene: TRBJ2-2
v_gene: TRBV18
CDR3aa: CASSPIIDTPKHLTGELFF

j_gene: TRBJ1-4
v_gene: TRBV5-1
CDR3aa: CASSPGTDKNEKLFF

j_gene: TRBJ1-1
v_gene: TRBV27
CDR3aa: CASRDRVGTEAFF

j_gene: TRBJ2-1
v_gene: TRBV29-1
CDR3aa: CSVEAPGRIYNEQFF

j_gene: TRBJ2-7
v_gene: TRBV27
CDR3aa: CASSVSGRWYEQYF

j_gene: TRBJ2-7
v_gene: TRBV5-6
CDR3aa: CASSRPAGGTYEQYF

j_gene: TRBJ2-2
v_gene: TRBV19
CDR3aa: CASSRGTGSAGELFF

j_gene: TRBJ2-4
v_gene: TRBV6-1
CDR3aa: CATNPGGLGNIQYF

j_gene: TRBJ2-7
v_gene: TRBV6-5
CDR3aa: CASRRSLGHEQYF

j_gene: TRBJ2-2
v_gene: TRBV5-1
CDR3aa: CASSSRLAGGNTGELFF

j_gene: TRBJ2-7
v_gene: TRBV28
CDR3aa: CASSLSDRDYEQYF

j_gene: TRBJ2-7
v_gene: TRBV28
CDR3aa: CASSFTVAGGYEQYF

j_gene: TRBJ2-2
v_gene: TRBV7-2
CDR3aa: CASSIISGNTGELFF

j_gene: TRBJ1-2
v_gene: TRBV5-4
CDR3aa: CASSPRGEGGYTF

j_gene: TRBJ1-5
v_gene: TRBV7-2
CDR3aa: CASRLDINQPQHF

j_gene: TRBJ2-7
v_gene: TRBV10-3
CDR3aa: CAISGGPGSYEQYF

j_gene: TRBJ1-2
v_gene: TRBV27
CDR3aa: CASSLSGGGYTF

j_gene: TRBJ2-3
v_gene: TRBV9
CDR3aa: CASSAQTGSDTQYF

j_gene: TRBJ2-5
v_gene: TRBV27
CDR3aa: CASSLSFPRIETQYF

j_gene: TRBJ1-1
v_gene: TRBV5-1
CDR3aa: CASSLGTQGRAFF

j_gene: TRBJ2-2
v_gene: TRBV11-3
CDR3aa: CASSTGDRTGELFF

j_gene: TRBJ2-3
v_gene: TRBV2
CDR3aa: CASSESRLVADTQYF

j_gene: TRBJ2-7
v_gene: TRBV5-1
CDR3aa: CASSLGTGDLYEQYF

j_gene: TRBJ2-4
v_gene: TRBV7-2
CDR3aa: CASSLAAGGPSKNIQYF

j_gene: TRBJ1-1
v_gene: TRBV29-1
CDR3aa: CSVEDMDRQENTEAFF

j_gene: TRBJ1-4
v_gene: TRBV28
CDR3aa: CASRRGGAGGYVEKLFF

j_gene: TRBJ2-3
v_gene: TRBV19
CDR3aa: CASSPSWGSTDTQYF

j_gene: TRBJ1-2
v_gene: TRBV30
CDR3aa: CAWSVRGPVYGYTF

j_gene: TRBJ2-7
v_gene: TRBV9
CDR3aa: CASSVARRERAAEQYF

j_gene: TRBJ1-1
v_gene: TRBV29-1
CDR3aa: CSVGSRAGSRLAINTEAFF

j_gene: TRBJ2-5
v_gene: TRBV29-1
CDR3aa: CSVETSGKETQYF

j_gene: TRBJ2-1
v_gene: TRBV5-1
CDR3aa: CASSLAATSTYNEQFF

j_gene: TRBJ2-2
v_gene: TRBV30
CDR3aa: CAWRRVPGELFF

j_gene: TRBJ1-5
v_gene: TRBV4-3
CDR3aa: CASSPGTGYNQPQHF

j_gene: TRBJ2-4
v_gene: TRBV6-1
CDR3aa: CASSLGGIAKNIQYF

j_gene: TRBJ1-1
v_gene: TRBV20-1
CDR3aa: CSANGGPEAFF

j_gene: TRBJ2-7
v_gene: TRBV11-2
CDR3aa: CASSLSTGTVYEQYF

j_gene: TRBJ2-2
v_gene: TRBV5-1
CDR3aa: CASSLGLAGASGELFF

j_gene: TRBJ2-3
v_gene: TRBV2
CDR3aa: CASSLTMITDTQYF

j_gene: TRBJ2-3
v_gene: TRBV25-1
CDR3aa: CASSDPQQGPHTDTQYF

j_gene: TRBJ1-1
v_gene: TRBV10-3
CDR3aa: CAIRTGTGQNTEAFF

j_gene: TRBJ2-1
v_gene: TRBV9
CDR3aa: CASSVGPHTEKQFF

j_gene: TRBJ1-2
v_gene: TRBV5-1
CDR3aa: CASGGTEGYGYTF

j_gene: TRBJ2-7
v_gene: TRBV9
CDR3aa: CASSVAGQFYEQYF

j_gene: TRBJ2-5
v_gene: TRBV5-4
CDR3aa: CASSRDRGHGETQYF

j_gene: TRBJ1-2
v_gene: TRBV28
CDR3aa: CASSNLPGTGNGYTF

j_gene: TRBJ1-2
v_gene: TRBV6-6
CDR3aa: CASTTGLDYGYTF

j_gene: TRBJ1-2
v_gene: TRBV7-2
CDR3aa: CASSLETGQGYGYTF